These 7 T cell receptor beta chains were all obtained from the same sample, sequenced in a study of molecular identifiers for immune sequencing clone quantification. Each CDR3 protein gets one entry after TCRdb re-called the PCR reads with MiXCR. The sample lists 40,000 to 45,000 distinct CDR3 sequences; 15% to 20% were seen once. Sequencing used naive CD8+ T cells from blood, with Jurkat cell RNA spiked in. Subset here: FACS-sorted CD8+CD4-CCR7+CD45RA+ naive T cells. These receptors all stem from a human donor in good health. Some libraries in this study had Jurkat cell RNA spiked in.

This chain connects TRBV28 to TRBJ1-1, with 11 bases matching TRBD1. The V gene end was trimmed by 4 bases and the J gene end by 0 bases; junction bases not matched to a gene: 7. The CDR3 covers 17 residues. Germline V gene data show CDR1 as MDHEN and CDR2 as SYDVKM. CDR3 coding DNA: TGTGCCAGCAGTTACAGGACAGGGGGCTGGGTGAACACTGAAGCTTTCTTT. Its translation is CASSYRTGGWVNTEAFF. Full variable domain (missing parts from reference TRBV28 and TRBJ1-1): DVKVTQSSRYLVKRTGEKVFLECVQDMDHENMFWYRQDPGLGLRLIYFSYDVKMKEKGDIPEGYSVSREKKERFSLILESASTNQTSMYLCASSYRTGGWVNTEAFFGQGTRLTVV.

This clonotype was seen many times. This is likely a read error, given that the CDR3 carries no conserved phenylalanine or tryptophan at its end. The chain carries TRBV27 and TRBJ2-3; D is possibly TRBD1 (6 bases). Germline CDR1 and CDR2: MNHEY and SMNVEV (reference sequence). V lost 6 bases, J lost 5 bases, and 15 bases lay in between. CDR3 length: 14 residues. This chain's CDR3 is CASSRTGLRDTQYL. The CDR3 nucleotides read TGTGCCAGCAGCCGAACAGGGCTTCGAGATACGCAGTATCTT.

This clonotype was seen ten or more times. The rearrangement joins TRBV6-2 or TRBV6-3 to TRBJ1-1, with D unclear. The CDR3 is made up of 11 amino acids. V lost 2 bases, J lost 7 bases, and 5 bases lay in between. The germline V gene encodes CDR1 MNHEY and CDR2 SVGEGT. The DNA for the CDR3 is TGTGCCAGCAGTTACGCCATTGAAGCTTTCTTT. Protein: CASSYAIEAFF.

The chain is built from TRBV7-2 and TRBJ2-3, with D perhaps being TRBD1 or TRBD2 (5 bases each). This CDR3 has 13 amino acids. Germline CDR1 and CDR2: SGHTA and FQGNSA. V was trimmed by 3 bases and J by 6 bases, leaving 10 bases between them. CDR3: CASSFEGSDTQYF. DNA for the CDR3: TGTGCCAGCAGCTTCGAGGGGTCGGATACGCAGTATTTT.

The rearrangement uses TRBV6-2 or TRBV6-3 and TRBJ2-3; 13 nucleotides agree with TRBD2. Trimming took 6 bases from V and 7 from J; bases not matched to a gene: 10. CDR1 is MNHEY and CDR2 is SVGEGT in the germline V gene. There are 16 residues in the CDR3. CDR3 in DNA: TGTGCCAGCAGCCCAACGGGACTAGCGGGGACTTATACGCAGTATTTT. It is translated as CASSPTGLAGTYTQYF.

This clonotype was found many times. The rearrangement joins TRBV4-3 to TRBJ2-7; 9 bases are shared with TRBD1. From germline, CDR1 is LGHNA and CDR2 YSLEER. The CDR3 consists of 17 residues. Trimming removed 2 bases from V and 0 bases from J; junction bases left unmatched: 8. The CDR3 region is CASSQSHRDRASYEQYF. For the CDR3, the DNA is TGCGCCAGCAGCCAAAGCCACCGGGACAGGGCCTCCTACGAGCAGTACTTC.

There are many counts of this clonotype. The CDR3 DNA reads TGTGCCAGCAGCTCCGGGACGATCAGCACAGATACGCAGTATTTT. Its protein is CASSSGTISTDTQYF. The chain is built from TRBV7-9 and TRBJ2-3; the D call may be TRBD1 or TRBD2 (5 bases each). Trimming removed 4 bases from V and 0 bases from J, with 11 bases in between. CDR3 size: 15 residues. CDR1 and CDR2 (germline): SEHNR, FQNEAQ (reference sequence).